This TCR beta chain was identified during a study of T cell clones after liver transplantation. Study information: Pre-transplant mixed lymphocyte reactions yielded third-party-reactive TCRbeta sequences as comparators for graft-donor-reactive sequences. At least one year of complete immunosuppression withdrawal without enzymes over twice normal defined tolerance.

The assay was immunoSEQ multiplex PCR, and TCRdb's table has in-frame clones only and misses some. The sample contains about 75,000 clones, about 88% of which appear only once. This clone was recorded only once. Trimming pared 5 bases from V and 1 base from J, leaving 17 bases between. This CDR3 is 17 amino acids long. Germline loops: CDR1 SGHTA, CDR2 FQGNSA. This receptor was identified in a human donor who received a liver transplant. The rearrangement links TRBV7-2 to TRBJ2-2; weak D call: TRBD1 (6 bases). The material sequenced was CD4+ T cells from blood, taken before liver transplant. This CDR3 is CASSAPGVIGNTGELFF. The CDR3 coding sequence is TGTGCCAGCAGCGCCCCAGGGGTAATAGGGAACACCGGGGAGCTGTTTTTT.